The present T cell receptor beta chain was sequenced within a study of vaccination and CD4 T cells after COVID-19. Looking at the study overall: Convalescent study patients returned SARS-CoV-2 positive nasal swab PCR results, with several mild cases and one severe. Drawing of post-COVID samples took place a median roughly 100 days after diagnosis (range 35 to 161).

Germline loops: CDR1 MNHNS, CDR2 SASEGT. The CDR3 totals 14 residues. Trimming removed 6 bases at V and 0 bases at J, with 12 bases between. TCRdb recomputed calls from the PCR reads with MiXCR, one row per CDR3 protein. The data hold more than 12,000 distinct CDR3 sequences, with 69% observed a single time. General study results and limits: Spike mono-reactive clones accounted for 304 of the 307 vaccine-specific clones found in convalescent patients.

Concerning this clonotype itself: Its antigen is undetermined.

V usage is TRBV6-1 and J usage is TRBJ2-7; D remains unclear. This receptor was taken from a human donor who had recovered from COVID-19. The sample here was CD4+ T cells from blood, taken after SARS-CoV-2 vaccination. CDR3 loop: CASSLFLSSYEQYF. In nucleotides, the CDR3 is TGTGCCAGCAGCTTGTTCCTGAGCTCCTACGAGCAGTACTTC.